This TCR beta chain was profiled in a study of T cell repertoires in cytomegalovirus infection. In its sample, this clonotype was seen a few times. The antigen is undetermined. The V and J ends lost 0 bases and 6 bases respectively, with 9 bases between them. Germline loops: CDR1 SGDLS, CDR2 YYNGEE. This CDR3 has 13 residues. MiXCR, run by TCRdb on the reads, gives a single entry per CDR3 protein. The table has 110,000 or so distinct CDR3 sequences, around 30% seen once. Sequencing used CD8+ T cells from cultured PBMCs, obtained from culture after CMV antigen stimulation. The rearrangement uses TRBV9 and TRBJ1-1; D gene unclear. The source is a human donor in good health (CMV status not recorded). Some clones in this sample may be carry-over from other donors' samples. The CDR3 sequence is CASSVEYRSEAFF. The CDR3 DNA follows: TGTGCCAGCAGCGTAGAATACCGTTCTGAAGCTTTCTTT.